This T cell receptor beta chain was recorded in a study of chemoradiotherapy in HPV16-positive cancers. Study-level points and caveats: Candidate HPV-specific clones and E7-related TCR motifs grew in tumor during treatment.

Clones were sequenced by immunoSEQ multiplex PCR, and TCRdb holds only the in-frame ones, with some missing. The data show tens of thousands of clones, nearly 95% seen once. The CDR3 is made up of 14 amino acids. V lost 0 bases to trimming and J lost 4 bases, with 10 bases between them. CDR1 is SGDLS, CDR2 YYNGEE, per germline. Details on this clone: Its cognate antigen is unknown.

The sequences come from blood, collected from a patient who underwent chemoradiotherapy. The sequence was collected from a human donor with HPV-associated anogenital cancer. V is TRBV9 and J is TRBJ1-1, with D perhaps matching TRBD1 (5 bases). CDR3 region: CASSVVGASTEAFF. CDR3 nucleotide sequence: TGTGCCAGCAGCGTAGTAGGGGCTAGCACTGAAGCTTTCTTT.